This T cell receptor beta chain was captured by sequencing in a study of beta chain features in type 1 diabetes. From germline, CDR1 is SGHRS and CDR2 YFSETQ. Between the trimmed V and J ends, which lost 3 bases and 7 bases, there was a span of 14 bases. The length of the CDR3 is 14 residues. A remark on this clone: Its target is not known.

Study-wide points: The study found moderately but significantly shorter TCRB CDR3s in all four CD4+ subsets of Type 1 diabetes patients.

All of the isolated RNA was reverse transcribed, so expressed TCRB transcripts were sequenced. Measured with immunoSEQ multiplex PCR; TCRdb has only the in-frame clones, and not every one. The table shows 300,000 to 350,000 clones, with approximately 9.9% occurring only once. CD4+ naive, central memory, regulatory and stem cell-like memory cells were sorted via CD45RO/CCR7/CD25/CD127/CD95/CD27. The source is a man between 25 and 39 years old with type 1 diabetes. Sample: central memory CD4+ T cells from blood. The rearrangement links TRBV5-1 to TRBJ2-1; D tentatively reads TRBD1 or TRBD2 (5 bases each). This chain's CDR3 is CASSSSGANNEQFF. CDR3 DNA: TGCGCCAGCAGCTCATCCGGGGCAAATAATGAGCAGTTCTTC.